This T cell receptor beta chain was found in a study of beta chain features in type 1 diabetes. Findings and limits, study-wide: For patients, the naive, central memory and Treg TCRB repertoires appeared more alike than for healthy donors. Fewer junction insertions and more nucleotide deletions appeared in type 1 diabetes patients. TCRB CDR3s from Type 1 diabetes patients were moderately but significantly shorter in all four CD4+ subsets.

All of the isolated RNA was reverse transcribed, so expressed TCRB transcripts were sequenced. The average output of naive, central memory and regulatory T cell samples was 3 million to 4 million reads. Sequenced by immunoSEQ multiplex PCR; TCRdb stores in-frame clones only, minus some. The sample yields around 650,000 clones, 9.5% to 15% seen once. As to this clone: Its antigen remains unknown. Within the sample, other DNA sequences also encode this same CDR3.

Central memory, naive, regulatory and stem cell-like memory CD4+ cells were sorted by CD45RO/CCR7/CD25/CD127/CD95/CD27. The CDR3 loop spans 15 amino acids. V lost 0 bases and J lost 0, with 10 bases in between. CDR1 is SGHRS and CDR2 is YFSETQ in the germline V gene. Sequencing was performed on naive CD4+ T cells from blood. This chain links TRBV5-1 with TRBJ2-7; perhaps D is TRBD1 or TRBD2 (5 bases each). The receptor was derived from a young man with type 1 diabetes. The CDR3 loop reads CASSLVAGSSYEQYF. The CDR3 coding sequence is TGCGCCAGCAGCTTGGTTGCAGGGAGCTCCTACGAGCAGTACTTC.